This TCR beta chain emerged from a study of identifying expanded T cells in peripheral blood. Method: immunoSEQ multiplex PCR; TCRdb's copy keeps in-frame clones and lacks some. The sample yields approximately 90,000 clones, about nine tenths seen once. The CDR3 contains 15 residues. Germline lookup yields CDR1 LGHNA and CDR2 YSLEER. With 0 bases removed from V and 4 bases from J, the gap between germline ends came to 12 bases. Overall study results and limits: Clone count variance between roughly 2-week samples rose with total template count. About 1.3 clones differed between technical replicates, versus approximately 16 and 20 over time.

Collection occurred without any documented infections or immune events in donors. As for this clone: The antigen remains unidentified.

The clonotype comes from a person aged 18-70 years in good health. The chain carries TRBV4-3 and TRBJ2-5; D is possibly TRBD2 (5 bases). Sequencing used blood. CDR3 sequence reads: CASSQDPRGSETQYF. The CDR3 DNA is TGCGCCAGCAGCCAAGATCCCCGGGGTTCAGAGACCCAGTACTTC.